The T cell receptor (beta chain) described here comes from a study of radiation and T cells in renal cell carcinoma. Study-level points and caveats: From baseline, blood top tumor clonotypes peaked at 2 weeks post-radiation.

The length of the CDR3 is 15 residues. Germline assignment: CDR1 MDHEN and CDR2 SYDVKM. Trimming took 8 bases from V and 2 from J, leaving 17 bases between them. The time point: baseline pretreatment blood. As to treatment: 15 Gy SBRT to primary tumor, nephrectomy 4 weeks later. Serial blood draws occurred at baseline and 2 and 4 weeks post-SBRT. Profiled with immunoSEQ multiplex PCR; TCRdb holds only in-frame clones, not every one. There are 130,000 or so clones in the sample; around four fifths occur only once, and roughly 23% lies in the top ten. Of note for this clone: Its specificity is not known.

The specimen comprised blood, sampled from a patient whose treatment included radiotherapy and nephrectomy. The rearrangement uses TRBV28 and TRBJ2-3; tentatively, D is TRBD1 (6 bases). The source of this sequence is a woman in her fifties or sixties with renal cell carcinoma. The CDR3 nucleotides read TGTGCCAGCTCCCCCTCAGGGGCCCTCACAGATACGCAGTATTTT. Protein sequence: CASSPSGALTDTQYF.